This T cell receptor (beta chain) stems from a study of regulatory T cells in long-lasting Graves disease. Both iRepertoire HTBI primers and Arm-PCR of CDR3 regions were used to build the TCR beta libraries. One entry per CDR3 protein results from TCRdb running MiXCR on the multiplex PCR reads. The repertoire has some 470,000 distinct CDR3 sequences, roughly 21% of them found once; the top ten carry 6.5% to 9%. Described time point: persistent/refractory GD, antithyroid drugs over 5 years with positive TRAb. PBMC-extracted RNA yielded the TCR library. This clonotype was counted many times. Sequenced material: peripheral blood mononuclear cells (PBMCs), taken when the disease was refractory, from a patient treated with antithyroid drugs. This TCR derives from a female donor with Graves disease.

In nucleotides, the CDR3 is TGTGCCAGCAGACCCGGGCCTCCCAATCAGCCCCAGCATTTT. Residues: CASRPGPPNQPQHF. V is TRBV28 and J is TRBJ1-5; D unresolved. The germline V gene has CDR1 MDHEN and CDR2 SYDVKM. Deletions cut 6 bases from V and 3 bases from J, with 12 bases between. The CDR3 has 14 amino acids. Full variable domain (remainder filled in from reference TRBV28 and TRBJ1-5): DVKVTQSSRYLVKRTGEKVFLECVQDMDHENMFWYRQDPGLGLRLIYFSYDVKMKEKGDIPEGYSVSREKKERFSLILESASTNQTSMYLCASRPGPPNQPQHFGDGTRLSIL.